These 19 T cell receptor beta chains came from one sample sequenced in a study of Graves' ophthalmopathy and Graves' hyperthyroidism. RNA transcripts yielded amplified TCR beta CDR3 regions. HTBI primers primed a first-round RT-PCR, and a second-round multiplex PCR followed. TCRdb redid the calling of the multiplex PCR reads with MiXCR, one entry per CDR3 protein. The profile shows 340,000 or so distinct CDR3 sequences, roughly 16% of them singletons. The sequenced material came from peripheral blood. The source of these receptors is an adult man with Graves' ophthalmopathy.

This clonotype came up many times. The chain carries TRBV19 and TRBJ1-1, with D possibly matching TRBD1 (5 bases). The germline V gene has CDR1 LNHDA and CDR2 SQIVND (reference sequence). This CDR3 contains 13 residues. V lost 3 bases and J lost 1, with 6 bases in between. CDR3 region: CASSMRGNTEAFF. Here the CDR3 DNA reads TGTGCCAGTAGTATGAGGGGGAACACTGAAGCTTTCTTT.

This clonotype was seen repeatedly, ten times or more. This chain connects TRBV6-1 to TRBJ2-5; no firm D call. The CDR3 loop spans 11 amino acids. Germline V lookup: CDR1 MNHNS, CDR2 SASEGT. Trimming took off 8 bases at V and 5 bases at J, with 9 bases between the two ends. The CDR3: CASGYGETQYF. The CDR3 DNA reads as TGTGCCAGCGGCTATGGGGAGACCCAGTACTTC.

This clonotype has a count of ten or more. Here the CDR3 reads CASNMRGGHQPQHF. The CDR3 DNA follows: TGTGCCAGTAACATGAGGGGAGGGCATCAGCCCCAGCATTTT. The chain employs TRBV19 and TRBJ1-5, with D possibly being TRBD1 (5 bases). V was clipped by 7 bases and J by 5 bases, with 15 bases between them. This CDR3 spans 14 amino acids. CDR1 and CDR2 from the germline V gene are LNHDA and SQIVND (reference sequence).

V and J are TRBV6-1 and TRBJ2-2, with D perhaps TRBD2 (5 bases). This CDR3 spans 14 amino acids. From germline, CDR1 is MNHNS and CDR2 SASEGT. Deletions cut 11 bases from V and 1 base from J, with 14 bases between. The CDR3 DNA sequence: TGTGCCGGAAGGCGGGTGGGGAACACCGGGGAGCTGTTTTTT. This codes for CAGRRVGNTGELFF.

The chain couples TRBV3-1 to TRBJ1-1, with D tentatively TRBD1 (6 bases). Germline V gene sequence: CDR1 LGHDT, CDR2 YNNKEL (reference sequence). The CDR3 totals 15 residues. Trimming pared 3 bases from V and 0 bases from J, leaving 11 bases between. The CDR3 DNA sequence: TGTGCCAGCAGCCACCCGGGACAACTGAACACTGAAGCTTTCTTT. Its protein is CASSHPGQLNTEAFF.

At least ten counts were recorded for this clonotype. The rearrangement links TRBV2 to TRBJ2-5; 8 positions agree with TRBD2. V was pared by 10 bases and J by 1 base, with 5 bases of the junction left unmatched. The CDR3 extends over 13 amino acids. Germline values: CDR1 SNHLY, CDR2 FYNNEI. DNA for the CDR3: TGTGCCAACCTCGGGACTAGCCAAGAGACCCAGTACTTC. This encodes CANLGTSQETQYF.

This chain links TRBV6-1 with TRBJ2-7; D is perhaps TRBD1 (6 bases). CDR1 and CDR2 from the germline V gene are MNHNS and SASEGT. CDR3 length: 14 residues. Trimming stripped 1 base from V and 0 bases from J, with 7 bases between. CDR3 sequence reads: CASSEGDNSYEQYF. The CDR3 coding sequence is TGTGCCAGCAGTGAAGGGGACAACTCCTACGAGCAGTACTTC.

This chain uses TRBV11-2 with TRBJ1-2; unclear D gene. V was pared by 5 bases and J by 7 bases, with 14 bases between. The germline CDR1 and CDR2 sequences are SGHAT and FQNNGV. This CDR3 spans 13 amino acids. CDR3 residues: CASSRLLGSGYTF. The CDR3 DNA reads as TGTGCCAGCAGCAGACTGCTAGGTAGTGGCTACACCTTC.

Many counts were recorded for this clonotype. CDR3 coding DNA: TGCGCCAGCAGTGAGTCACTCGGACTAGCGGGAGGGAGCTCCTACGAGCAGTACTTC. Amino acids: CASSESLGLAGGSSYEQYF. V usage is TRBV10-2 and J usage is TRBJ2-7; the match to TRBD2 covers 15 bases. J was trimmed by 0 bases and V by 0 bases; bases with no gene match: 6. Per germline, CDR1 WSHSY and CDR2 SAAADI. The CDR3 runs 19 residues.

The rearrangement joins TRBV6-2 or TRBV6-3 to TRBJ2-7; D possibly uses TRBD1 or TRBD2 (5 bases each). The CDR3 spans 14 residues. Germline V lookup: CDR1 MNHEY, CDR2 SVGEGT. Deletions cut 7 bases from V and 0 bases from J, with 13 bases between. The CDR3 region has the DNA TGTGCCAGCACCTCGGGGCCGACCTCCTACGAGCAGTACTTC. Amino acids: CASTSGPTSYEQYF.

This clonotype was seen repeatedly, ten times or more. The V call is TRBV15, the J call TRBJ1-2; possibly TRBD1 for D (6 bases). Germline CDR1 LNHNV, CDR2 YYDKDF (reference sequence). The CDR3 covers 16 residues. V gave up 4 bases and J gave up 1 base, with 16 bases separating them. The CDR3 region is CATSITPGAINYGYTF. CDR3 bases: TGTGCCACCAGCATCACTCCAGGGGCTATTAACTATGGCTACACCTTC.

This clonotype was found many times. The CDR3 DNA is TGCAGTGCTAGAGACGTAGGACAGGGGGACGAGCAGTACTTC. Its translation is CSARDVGQGDEQYF. The rearrangement uses TRBV20-1 and TRBJ2-7; 10 bases map to TRBD1. Germline values: CDR1 DFQATT, CDR2 SNEGSKA (reference sequence). The CDR3 has 14 amino acids. With V trimmed by 0 bases and J by 5 bases, 4 bases remained unmatched.

This chain uses TRBV6-5 with TRBJ2-5, with 8 bases aligning to TRBD2. CDR1 is MNHEY, CDR2 SVGAGI, per germline. Trimming removed 4 bases from V and 4 bases from J; junction bases left unmatched: 5. The CDR3 covers 14 residues. This chain's CDR3 is CASSLAGRRETQYF. DNA for the CDR3: TGTGCCAGCAGTTTAGCGGGAAGGCGAGAGACCCAGTACTTC.

The table lists this clonotype with many counts. The V gene is TRBV30, the J gene TRBJ2-5; D is uncertain. The CDR3 consists of 14 residues. V lost 3 bases and J lost 2, with 13 bases in between. Germline V lookup: CDR1 GTSNPN, CDR2 SVGIG (reference sequence). In DNA, the CDR3 is TGTGCCTGGAGCCGCCGGGCAAAGCAAGAGACCCAGTACTTC. Translated, it gives CAWSRRAKQETQYF.

This clonotype was seen at least ten times. The chain uses TRBV28 and TRBJ1-1, with D possibly TRBD1 on 6 matching bases. There are 14 residues in the CDR3. V gave up 8 bases and J gave up 6 bases, with 19 bases separating them. Germline CDR1 and CDR2: MDHEN and SYDVKM. The DNA for the CDR3 is TGTGCCAGCCACCAAATACACAGGGTTGCTGAAGCTTTCTTT. Its translation: CASHQIHRVAEAFF.

This clonotype was recorded many times. The genes are TRBV12-3 or TRBV12-4 and TRBJ2-2, with 9 nucleotides matching TRBD1. The CDR3 consists of 15 residues. V shed 6 bases and J 3 bases; nucleotides not matched to a gene: 5. In nucleotides, the CDR3 is TGTGCCAGCAGAAACAGGGGGCGCGACACCGGGGAGCTGTTTTTT. Translation: CASRNRGRDTGELFF.

This clonotype was recorded many times. The CDR3 here is CASSPQGVRSYEQYF. In nucleotides, the CDR3 is TGTGCCAGCAGCCCCCAGGGGGTTCGGTCCTACGAGCAGTACTTC. This chain joins TRBV7-8 and TRBJ2-7; 7 bases fit TRBD1. V gave up 5 bases and J gave up 1 base; unmatched junction bases: 8. CDR3 length equals 15 residues. Germline V gene data show CDR1 as SGHVS and CDR2 as FQNEAQ.

This clonotype was detected many times. The chain uses TRBV20-1 and TRBJ2-7; TRBD2 matches at 10 bases. Per the germline V gene, CDR1 is DFQATT and CDR2 is SNEGSKA (reference sequence). CDR3 length: 13 amino acids. Trimming cost V 5 bases and J 0 bases; bases outside gene matches: 1. Here the CDR3 reads CSAPSGSSYEQYF. In DNA, the CDR3 is TGCAGTGCTCCTAGCGGGAGCTCCTACGAGCAGTACTTC.

This clonotype was seen at least ten times. V usage is TRBV29-1 and J usage is TRBJ2-7; TRBD2 is a possible D gene (6 bases). Trimming removed 7 bases at V and 3 bases at J, with 13 bases between. Germline CDR1 reads SQVTM; CDR2 reads ANQGSEA. The CDR3 covers 12 residues. In DNA, the CDR3 is TGCAGCGCCGGAGGAGGGGTCTACGAGCAGTACTTC. As protein: CSAGGGVYEQYF.